This T cell receptor (beta chain) was recorded in a study of a mutant IDH1 vaccine in newly diagnosed glioma. In the study overall: Patients received vaccination from 4-6 weeks after radiotherapy alone, or with temozolomide cycles. Previous treatment comprised radiotherapy, temozolomide, or both, mostly both. Treated patients showed a male proportion of approximately 62%, a female proportion of about 40%, and a mean age of approximately 40 years.

The time point here: week 5, during vaccination. Doses comprised 300 ug of mutant IDH1 20-mer peptide each, plus topical imiquimod. There are 15 residues in the CDR3. Trimming left V 6 bases short and J 2 bases short, with 17 bases between. Germline CDR1 is MNHEY and CDR2 is SVGAGI. The protocol was immunoSEQ multiplex PCR, while the TCRdb copy is restricted to in-frame clones and leaves out a portion. The sample shows about 42,000 clones, approximately 85% of them seen only once. About this clone itself: No antigen is known for it.

Notes on the study in general: Roughly 92% of patients showed vaccine-induced immune responses across multiple MHC alleles.

This chain joins TRBV6-5 and TRBJ2-7, with D perhaps given as TRBD1 or TRBD2 (5 bases each). The receptor was derived from a man aged 35 to 55 with glioma. Here the sequenced sample was PBMCs, taken from a glioma patient whose treatment included an IDH1 peptide vaccine. In DNA form, the CDR3 reads TGTGCCAGCAGACCTCCGGGACGGCGTACCTACGAGCAGTACTTC. It codes for CASRPPGRRTYEQYF.